The source of this TCR beta chain is a study of shared clonotypes between healthy human individuals. Remarks on this clone: Its specificity is not known.

Study-wide points: Sharing of clonotypes among donors was expected to vary with sequencing depth.

The CDR3 extends over 15 amino acids. V was clipped by 9 bases and J by 4 bases, with 21 bases between them. Germline CDR1 is LNHDA and CDR2 is SQIVND (reference sequence). Original processing methods: For the immunoSEQ data, sequences were junction-only without quality scores, so filtering differed. Clones were sequenced by immunoSEQ multiplex PCR, and TCRdb holds only the in-frame ones, with some missing. The DNA was the basis for D and trimming; V, J and clone size are from that table. The data hold about 2 million clones, with over 85% observed a single time. In the naive CD8 group, cells lacked CD45RO and were positively selected for CCR7, so terminally differentiated effector memory CD45RA+ cells were left out.

The chain employs TRBV19 and TRBJ2-5; possibly TRBD1 or TRBD2 for D (5 bases each). This TCR was sampled from a man between 18 and 29 years old in good health. Sequencing was carried out using naive CD8+ T cells sorted from blood. The CDR3, as DNA: TGTGCCAGCACCTACCGGGACGCCTTACGAGAGACCCAGTACTTC. It encodes CASTYRDALRETQYF.